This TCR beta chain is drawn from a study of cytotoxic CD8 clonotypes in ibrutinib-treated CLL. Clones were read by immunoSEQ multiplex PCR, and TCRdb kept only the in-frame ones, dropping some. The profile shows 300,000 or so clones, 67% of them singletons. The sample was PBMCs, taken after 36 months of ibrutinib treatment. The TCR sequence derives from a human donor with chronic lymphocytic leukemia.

CDR3 sequence reads: CASRKYTGELFF. CDR3 bases: TGTGCCAGCAGAAAGTACACCGGGGAGCTGTTTTTT. V and J are TRBV6-1 and TRBJ2-2; D gene unclear. CDR1 and CDR2 from the germline V gene are MNHNS and SASEGT. The CDR3 extends over 12 amino acids. Trimming stripped 6 bases from V and 3 bases from J, with 5 bases between.